This is a list of T cell receptor beta chains from one sample in a study of shared clonotypes between healthy human individuals. The method was immunoSEQ multiplex PCR; TCRdb's version includes in-frame clones alone and lacks a portion of them. Here the sample spans 2 million to 3 million clones, 80% to 95% being singletons. Input material: naive CD4+ T cells from PBMCs. The receptors were sampled from a man younger than 35 in good health. Some clones in this sample may be carry-over from other donors' samples. The CDR3 runs from the conserved cysteine through the conserved F or W. Fields, in order: J gene, D gene, clone size, V gene, CDR3 protein, CDR3 DNA. The D gene is left open where the match is weak. Size is omitted from some rows. Given values are once, few, many or a class for expanded clones.

>TRBJ2-2|-|-|TRBV28
CASSLGASGAGELFF
TGTGCCAGCAGTTTGGGGGCTAGCGGAGCCGGGGAGCTGTTTTTT
>TRBJ1-2|-|-|TRBV12-5
CASGYPGLYGYTF
TGTGCTAGTGGTTATCCCGGACTTTATGGCTACACCTTC
>TRBJ2-1|TRBD2|-|TRBV18
CASSPLAGGRNEQFF
TGTGCCAGCTCACCACTAGCGGGAGGGCGAAATGAGCAGTTCTTC
>TRBJ2-7|-|once|TRBV7-2
CASSLQYEQYF
TGTGCCAGCAGCTTGCAATACGAGCAGTACTTC
>TRBJ1-2|TRBD1|-|TRBV6-1
CASRGDRVYGYTF
TGTGCCAGCAGGGGGGACAGGGTCTATGGCTACACCTTC
>TRBJ1-6|-|-|TRBV6-5
CASSYSPNSPLHF
TGTGCCAGCAGTTACTCGCCTAACTCACCCCTCCACTTT
>TRBJ2-1|-|once|TRBV6-5
CASWTITYNEQFF
TGTGCCAGCTGGACAATAACCTACAATGAGCAGTTCTTC
>TRBJ2-6|TRBD2|-|TRBV2
CASTLGGTGANVLTF
TGTGCCAGCACCCTGGGGGGGACTGGGGCCAACGTCCTGACTTTC
>TRBJ1-5|-|-|TRBV2
CASSEWQDGQPQHF
TGTGCCAGCAGTGAATGGCAGGATGGTCAGCCCCAGCATTTT
>TRBJ1-4|-|-|TRBV5-6
CASSHAITNEKLFF
TGTGCCAGCAGCCACGCGATCACTAATGAAAAACTGTTTTTT
>TRBJ1-3|-|-|TRBV28
CASGSRASGNTIYF
TGTGCCAGCGGTAGTAGAGCGTCTGGAAACACCATATATTTT
>TRBJ2-7|-|-|TRBV30
CAWSGGGPYEQYF
TGTGCCTGGAGTGGCGGCGGACCCTACGAGCAGTACTTC
>TRBJ2-7|TRBD1|-|TRBV5-5
CASSPGGTGVPYEQYF
TGTGCCAGCAGCCCGGGGGGGACAGGGGTCCCCTACGAGCAGTACTTC
>TRBJ2-3|-|-|TRBV6-5
CASSYSLDSTDTQYF
TGTGCCAGCAGTTACTCTTTGGACAGCACAGATACGCAGTATTTT
>TRBJ2-1|TRBD2|-|TRBV11-2
CASSLDRLAGAGEQFF
TGTGCCAGCAGCTTAGATCGTCTAGCGGGAGCGGGCGAGCAGTTCTTC
>TRBJ2-7|TRBD1|-|TRBV29-1
CSVDNGQGNEQYF
TGCAGCGTCGACAACGGACAGGGGAACGAGCAGTACTTC
>TRBJ2-1|TRBD2|once|TRBV19
CASRRTSGSSYNEQFF
TGTGCCAGTAGGCGGACTAGCGGGAGCTCCTACAATGAGCAGTTCTTC
>TRBJ2-1|TRBD2|-|TRBV18
CASSPLAGVSYNEQFF
TGTGCCAGCTCCCCCCTGGCGGGGGTCTCCTACAATGAGCAGTTCTTC
>TRBJ2-5|-|-|TRBV29-1
CSVDGRQETQYF
TGCAGCGTTGATGGGAGGCAAGAGACCCAGTACTTC
>TRBJ2-3|-|-|TRBV5-1
CASSLRGSTDTQYF
TGCGCCAGCAGCTTGAGGGGATCCACAGATACGCAGTATTTT
>TRBJ2-7|TRBD1|-|TRBV7-3
CASSLGQGFAEQYF
TGTGCCAGCAGCTTGGGACAGGGGTTCGCCGAGCAGTACTTC
>TRBJ2-3|TRBD2|-|TRBV30
CAWGPLAGPRAGQYF
TGTGCCTGGGGGCCCCTAGCGGGACCCAGGGCGGGGCAGTATTTT
>TRBJ2-4|-|-|TRBV29-1
CSVGGRARRDIQYF
TGCAGCGTTGGCGGTCGTGCCCGGAGGGACATTCAGTACTTC
>TRBJ1-4|-|-|TRBV25-1
CASSGRAGRGEKLFF
TGTGCCAGCAGTGGCCGGGCAGGGAGGGGTGAAAAACTGTTTTTT
>TRBJ1-1|-|once|TRBV10-3
CAISEQGPDEAFF
TGTGCCATCAGTGAGCAGGGGCCAGATGAAGCTTTCTTT
>TRBJ2-7|TRBD2|once|TRBV6-1
CASSREGYEQYF
TGTGCCAGCAGCAGGGAGGGCTACGAGCAGTACTTC
>TRBJ2-2|TRBD1|-|TRBV5-8
CASSLGVQGAAGELFF
TGTGCCAGCAGCTTGGGGGTACAGGGGGCTGCCGGGGAGCTGTTTTTT
>TRBJ2-3|-|-|TRBV5-6
CASSLGTGASTDTQYF
TGTGCCAGCAGCTTGGGAACAGGAGCTAGCACAGATACGCAGTATTTT
>TRBJ1-1|-|-|TRBV19
CASTNMGVNTEAFF
TGTGCCAGTACCAATATGGGGGTGAACACTGAAGCTTTCTTT
>TRBJ1-5|TRBD1|-|TRBV28
CASRPQGDNQPQHF
TGTGCCAGCAGGCCCCAGGGGGACAATCAGCCCCAGCATTTT
>TRBJ1-4|-|-|TRBV7-2
CASSLAKANEKLFF
TGTGCCAGCAGCTTAGCCAAGGCTAATGAAAAACTGTTTTTT
>TRBJ2-7|-|-|TRBV6-5
CASSSPSGTPYEQYF
TGTGCCAGCAGTAGCCCGTCAGGGACCCCCTACGAGCAGTACTTC
>TRBJ2-1|-|-|TRBV5-1
CASGRETYYNEQFF
TGCGCCAGCGGCCGGGAGACCTACTACAATGAGCAGTTCTTC
>TRBJ1-1|-|-|TRBV19
CASLKGPEAFF
TGTGCCAGTTTAAAGGGCCCTGAAGCTTTCTTT
>TRBJ1-1|-|-|TRBV2
CASQGNTEAFF
TGTGCCAGCCAGGGGAACACTGAAGCTTTCTTT
>TRBJ2-3|TRBD2|-|TRBV7-8
CASSLALAGPQYTQYF
TGTGCCAGCAGCTTAGCGCTAGCGGGACCGCAGTATACGCAGTATTTT
>TRBJ2-7|-|few|TRBV2
CAGRTEVYEQYF
TGTGCCGGAAGGACAGAGGTTTACGAGCAGTACTTC
>TRBJ2-1|TRBD2|-|TRBV5-4
CASSFSLRGGNEQFF
TGTGCCAGCAGCTTTTCTCTGCGGGGGGGGAATGAGCAGTTCTTC
>TRBJ2-1|TRBD2|-|TRBV6-5
CASSYPAGGSNEQFF
TGTGCCAGCAGTTATCCGGCGGGAGGTTCCAATGAGCAGTTCTTC
>TRBJ2-1|TRBD1|-|TRBV6-1
CASSEVGQFYNEQFF
TGTGCCAGCAGTGAGGTGGGACAGTTCTACAATGAGCAGTTCTTC
>TRBJ1-1|-|-|TRBV6-5
CATTRGGMNTEAFF
TGTGCCACCACCAGGGGTGGGATGAACACTGAAGCTTTCTTT
>TRBJ2-7|TRBD2|-|TRBV15
CATSRVRLEGLIAGGIEQYF
TGTGCCACCAGCAGAGTAAGATTGGAGGGGCTGATAGCGGGAGGTATCGAGCAGTACTTC
>TRBJ2-3|-|-|TRBV4-2
CASSQDSGDTQYF
TGTGCCAGCAGCCAAGATTCCGGGGATACGCAGTATTTT
>TRBJ2-1|-|-|TRBV28
CASTSDRYNEQFF
TGTGCCAGCACCTCGGACAGATACAATGAGCAGTTCTTC
>TRBJ2-2|-|-|TRBV18
CASSPGSGELFF
TGTGCCAGCTCACCCGGGTCCGGGGAGCTGTTTTTT
>TRBJ1-5|-|-|TRBV19
CASSISGQGNQPQHF
TGTGCCAGTAGTATTTCTGGGCAGGGCAATCAGCCCCAGCATTTT